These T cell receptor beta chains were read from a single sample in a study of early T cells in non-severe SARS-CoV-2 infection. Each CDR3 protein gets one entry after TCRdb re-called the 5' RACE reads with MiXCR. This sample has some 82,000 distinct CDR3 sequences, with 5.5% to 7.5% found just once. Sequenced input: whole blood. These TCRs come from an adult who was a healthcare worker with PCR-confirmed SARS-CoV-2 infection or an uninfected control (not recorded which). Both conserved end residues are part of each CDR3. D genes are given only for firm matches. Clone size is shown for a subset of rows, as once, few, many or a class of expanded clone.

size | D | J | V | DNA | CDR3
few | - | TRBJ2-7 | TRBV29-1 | TGCAGCGTTGAGGGGGTTGGACATCGACCGTCCTACGAGCAGTACTTC | CSVEGVGHRPSYEQYF
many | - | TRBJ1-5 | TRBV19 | TGTGCCAGTAGTGACCGACAGACTAATCAGCCCCAGCATTTT | CASSDRQTNQPQHF
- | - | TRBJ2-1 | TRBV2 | TGTGCCAGCAGTGAGGGGGGCTTCGTCAATGAGCAGTTCTTC | CASSEGGFVNEQFF
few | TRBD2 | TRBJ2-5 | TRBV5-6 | TGTGCCAGCAGCTTTAGCGGGGGATTGTACCAAGAGACCCAGTACTTC | CASSFSGGLYQETQYF
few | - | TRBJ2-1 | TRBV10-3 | TGTGCCATCAGTGAGAGAGGAGTGTACAATGAGCAGTTCTTC | CAISERGVYNEQFF
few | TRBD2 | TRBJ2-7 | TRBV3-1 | TGTGCCAGCAGCCCCGCTCTAGCGGGAGGATTGTCCTACGAGCAGTACTTC | CASSPALAGGLSYEQYF
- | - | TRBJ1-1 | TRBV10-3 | TGTGCCATCAGTGAGGCAAGGGGTAGAATGAACACTGAAGCTTTCTTT | CAISEARGRMNTEAFF
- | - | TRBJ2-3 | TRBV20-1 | TGCAGTGCTAACACAGGGAGTACGCAGTATTTT | CSANTGSTQYF
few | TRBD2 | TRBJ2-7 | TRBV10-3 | TGTGCCATCAGGCCCTTTCTAGCGGGAGCATACTACGAGCAGTACTTC | CAIRPFLAGAYYEQYF
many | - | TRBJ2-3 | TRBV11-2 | TGTGCCAGCAGCTCAGGGTACTCGGCAGATACGCAGTATTTT | CASSSGYSADTQYF
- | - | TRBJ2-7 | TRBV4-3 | TGCGCCAGCAGCCAAGCGATGGGAGGGGGCTACGAGCAGTACTTC | CASSQAMGGGYEQYF
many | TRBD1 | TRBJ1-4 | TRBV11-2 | TGTGCCAGCAGCTTCACAGGGGCAACTAATGAAAAACTGTTTTTT | CASSFTGATNEKLFF
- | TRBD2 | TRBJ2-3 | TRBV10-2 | TGCGCCAGCAGTGCCGGGACTAGCGGGGGAGATACGCAGTATTTT | CASSAGTSGGDTQYF
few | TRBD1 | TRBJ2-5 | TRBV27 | TGTGCCAGCAGAATGACAGGGGTTCGGCAAGAGACCCAGTACTTC | CASRMTGVRQETQYF